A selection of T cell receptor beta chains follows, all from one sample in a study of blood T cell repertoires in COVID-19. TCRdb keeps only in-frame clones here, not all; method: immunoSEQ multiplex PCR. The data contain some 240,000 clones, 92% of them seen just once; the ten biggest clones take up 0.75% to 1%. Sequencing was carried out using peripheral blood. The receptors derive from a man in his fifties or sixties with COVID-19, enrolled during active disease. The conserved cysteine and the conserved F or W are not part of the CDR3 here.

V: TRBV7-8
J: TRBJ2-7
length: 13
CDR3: ASSPRTSRSYEQY

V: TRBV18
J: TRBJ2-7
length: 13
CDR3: ASSPDSLSSYEQY

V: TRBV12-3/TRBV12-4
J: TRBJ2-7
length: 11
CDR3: ASTGQGAYEQY

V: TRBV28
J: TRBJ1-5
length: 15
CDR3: ASVDRGYSQSNQPQH

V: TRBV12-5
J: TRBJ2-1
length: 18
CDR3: ASGLVPWVGTGFNGNEQF

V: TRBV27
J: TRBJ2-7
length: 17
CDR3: ASSLQRGTSGNKPYEQY

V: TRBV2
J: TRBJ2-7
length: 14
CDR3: ASSEARGTGLREQY

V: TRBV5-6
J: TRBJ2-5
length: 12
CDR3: ASSPDRAGETQY

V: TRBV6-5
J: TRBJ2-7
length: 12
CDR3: ASSYDRGYGEQY

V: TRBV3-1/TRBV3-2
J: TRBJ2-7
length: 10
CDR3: ASSQVVSEQY

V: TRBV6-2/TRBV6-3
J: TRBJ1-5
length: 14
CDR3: ASSYSGHYSNQPQH

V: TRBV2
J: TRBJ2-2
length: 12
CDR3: ASRDFLNTGELF

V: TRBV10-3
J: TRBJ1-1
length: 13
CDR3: AISDPGHPDTEAF

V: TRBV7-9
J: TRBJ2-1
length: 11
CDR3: ASSSLALQVQF

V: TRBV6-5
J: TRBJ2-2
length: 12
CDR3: ASSGGRNTGELF

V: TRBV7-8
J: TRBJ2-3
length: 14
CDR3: ASSLLLWGGTDTQY

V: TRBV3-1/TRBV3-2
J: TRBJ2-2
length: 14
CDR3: ASSRRGTGRVGELF

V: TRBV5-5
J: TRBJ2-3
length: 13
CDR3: ASGFLDRDADTQY

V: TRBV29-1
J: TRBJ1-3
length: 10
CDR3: SVAEQGNTIY

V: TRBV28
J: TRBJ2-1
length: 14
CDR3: ASSPRGSLSYNEQF